These T cell receptor beta chains were read from a single sample in a study of T cell responses to AZD1222 COVID-19 vaccine. This table comes from immunoSEQ multiplex PCR, and its TCRdb copy is limited to in-frame clones, with some not included. Here the sample spans 95,000 to 150,000 clones, around 93% being singletons. Source: peripheral blood, taken 28 days after the second AZD1222 dose. Source of these receptors: an adult who received the AZD1222 COVID-19 vaccine. Each CDR3 is given with its conserved first and last residue. D genes are given only for firm matches. The size entry is marked missing in some rows and otherwise reads once, few, many or a size class.

V: TRBV3-1/TRBV3-2
D: NA
size: NA
J: TRBJ2-5
DNA: TGTGCCAGCAGCCAAGGGAGGGAAGAGACCCAGTACTTC
CDR3: CASSQGREETQYF

V: TRBV7-2
D: NA
size: NA
J: TRBJ1-3
DNA: TGTGCCAGCAGCTTTTCTTGGGTGGCTGGAAACACCATATATTTT
CDR3: CASSFSWVAGNTIYF

V: TRBV6-2/TRBV6-3
D: NA
size: NA
J: TRBJ2-1
DNA: TGTGCCAGCAGTTATCTAGCTACGGATGAGCAGTTCTTC
CDR3: CASSYLATDEQFF

V: TRBV7-2
D: NA
size: NA
J: TRBJ1-3
DNA: TGTGCCAGCAGCTACACAGGGCCTGGAAACACCATATATTTT
CDR3: CASSYTGPGNTIYF

V: TRBV7-2
D: NA
size: NA
J: TRBJ2-7
DNA: TGTGCCAGCAGCTCAACCCGGACAGCCTACGAGCAGTACTTC
CDR3: CASSSTRTAYEQYF

V: TRBV7-2
D: TRBD1
size: NA
J: TRBJ1-2
DNA: TGTGCCAGCAGCTTAGGGGGACAGCTCTATGGCTACACCTTC
CDR3: CASSLGGQLYGYTF

V: TRBV2
D: TRBD1
size: NA
J: TRBJ1-6
DNA: TGTGCCAGCAGTGAAGAAGGACAGGCTTCACCCCTCCACTTT
CDR3: CASSEEGQASPLHF

V: TRBV10-3
D: NA
size: NA
J: TRBJ2-7
DNA: TGTGCCATCAGTGAGTCGGCACGAGATTACGAGCAGTACTTC
CDR3: CAISESARDYEQYF

V: TRBV3-1/TRBV3-2
D: NA
size: NA
J: TRBJ1-5
DNA: TGTGCCAGCAGCCAAGATTTAAGGGCTGACGGCAATCAGCCCCAGCATTTT
CDR3: CASSQDLRADGNQPQHF

V: TRBV18
D: NA
size: NA
J: TRBJ1-1
DNA: TGTGCCAGCTCTAAGAATTTACAGGGGAACACTGAAGCTTTCTTT
CDR3: CASSKNLQGNTEAFF

V: TRBV10-2
D: NA
size: NA
J: TRBJ1-1
DNA: TGCGCCAGCAGTGAGGTGGACAGTCTGAACACTGAAGCTTTCTTT
CDR3: CASSEVDSLNTEAFF

V: TRBV6-5
D: TRBD1
size: NA
J: TRBJ2-7
DNA: TGTGCCAGCAGTTACGGCCGGACAGGAGTCTACGAGCAGTACTTC
CDR3: CASSYGRTGVYEQYF

V: TRBV5-1
D: TRBD2
size: NA
J: TRBJ2-5
DNA: TGCGCCAGCAGCCGAGGACTAGCGGGAGTAACGGAAGAGACCCAGTACTTC
CDR3: CASSRGLAGVTEETQYF

V: TRBV12-3/TRBV12-4
D: NA
size: NA
J: TRBJ2-3
DNA: TGTGCCAGCAGCACGCAGTCAGATACGCAGTATTTT
CDR3: CASSTQSDTQYF

V: TRBV7-2
D: NA
size: NA
J: TRBJ2-7
DNA: TGTGCCAGCAGCCCCCCCAACAACTACGAGCAGTACTTC
CDR3: CASSPPNNYEQYF

V: TRBV27
D: TRBD2
size: few
J: TRBJ2-1
DNA: TGTGCCAGCAGAGTAGCGGGTGAAAACCTCAATGAGCAGTTCTTC
CDR3: CASRVAGENLNEQFF

V: TRBV27
D: NA
size: once
J: TRBJ2-7
DNA: TGTGCCAGCAGTTCCGGGCAGGGGGGTATGTACGAGCAGTACTTC
CDR3: CASSSGQGGMYEQYF

V: TRBV6-1
D: TRBD1
size: NA
J: TRBJ1-6
DNA: TGTGCCAGCAGTGTTTTATGGGGACAGGGAAGTTCACCCCTCCACTTT
CDR3: CASSVLWGQGSSPLHF

V: TRBV18
D: NA
size: NA
J: TRBJ1-3
DNA: TGTGCCAGCTCACCACAGGGCTCTGGAAACACCATATATTTT
CDR3: CASSPQGSGNTIYF

V: TRBV18
D: NA
size: NA
J: TRBJ2-3
DNA: TGTGCCAGCTCATTCACAGATACGCAGTATTTT
CDR3: CASSFTDTQYF

V: TRBV3-1/TRBV3-2
D: TRBD1
size: NA
J: TRBJ2-6
DNA: TGTGCCAGCAGCCAAGTAAGGGCAGGGGGTTATGGGGCCAACGTCCTGACTTTC
CDR3: CASSQVRAGGYGANVLTF

V: TRBV7-8
D: NA
size: NA
J: TRBJ1-2
DNA: TGTGCCAGCAGCCCCATGGGGGTGGACGGCTACACCTTC
CDR3: CASSPMGVDGYTF

V: TRBV12-3/TRBV12-4
D: NA
size: NA
J: TRBJ1-3
DNA: TGTGCCAGCAGTTTTTCGAGAAACACCATATATTTT
CDR3: CASSFSRNTIYF

V: TRBV7-9
D: NA
size: NA
J: TRBJ2-5
DNA: TGTGCCAGCAGCTTGAAACTGACGGAGCGAGAGACCCAGTACTTC
CDR3: CASSLKLTERETQYF

V: TRBV19
D: TRBD1
size: NA
J: TRBJ2-7
DNA: TGTGCCAGTAGTCCCGCGGGACAGGGTTCGTATGAGCAGTACTTC
CDR3: CASSPAGQGSYEQYF

V: TRBV20-1
D: NA
size: NA
J: TRBJ1-1
DNA: TGCAGTGCTAGGGCGAACACTGAAGCTTTCTTT
CDR3: CSARANTEAFF

V: TRBV6-1
D: NA
size: NA
J: TRBJ2-7
DNA: TGTGCCAGCAGTGAAGTCGGGGCTACAAGCTACGAGCAGTACTTC
CDR3: CASSEVGATSYEQYF

V: TRBV7-9
D: NA
size: NA
J: TRBJ1-5
DNA: TGTGCCAGCAGCGCGGTCGGGCAGGGCAATCAGCCCCAGCATTTT
CDR3: CASSAVGQGNQPQHF

V: TRBV5-6
D: NA
size: NA
J: TRBJ2-1
DNA: TGTGCCAGCGGCCGAGGAACCTACAATGAGCAGTTCTTC
CDR3: CASGRGTYNEQFF

V: TRBV4-1
D: NA
size: NA
J: TRBJ2-1
DNA: TGCGCCAGCAGCCCGACTGGCTCCTACAATGAGCAGTTCTTC
CDR3: CASSPTGSYNEQFF

V: TRBV19
D: TRBD2
size: NA
J: TRBJ2-5
DNA: TGTGCCAGTAGTCCACGGACTAGCGGGGGGGAAGAGACCCAGTACTTC
CDR3: CASSPRTSGGEETQYF

V: TRBV2
D: NA
size: NA
J: TRBJ2-7
DNA: TGTGCCAGCAGTGAACTAGCGAGCTCCTACGAGCAGTACTTC
CDR3: CASSELASSYEQYF

V: TRBV5-1
D: NA
size: once
J: TRBJ2-7
DNA: TGCGCCAGCAGCCAAGGGACGGCCTCCTACGAGCAGTACTTC
CDR3: CASSQGTASYEQYF

V: TRBV13
D: TRBD1
size: NA
J: TRBJ1-3
DNA: TGTGCCAGCAGCTTAAAGACAGGGGGTGGAAACACCATATATTTT
CDR3: CASSLKTGGGNTIYF

V: TRBV19
D: TRBD1
size: NA
J: TRBJ1-5
DNA: TGTGCCAGTAGTATAGCCGCTTGGACCTCAGGGGGATATAGCAATCAGCCCCAGCATTTT
CDR3: CASSIAAWTSGGYSNQPQHF

V: TRBV2
D: TRBD1
size: NA
J: TRBJ1-2
DNA: TGTGCCAGCCGTGGAGGGGGCGTCGGCTACACCTTC
CDR3: CASRGGGVGYTF

V: TRBV5-1
D: TRBD2
size: NA
J: TRBJ2-7
DNA: TGCGCCAGCAGCTTAACGAGCGGGGGCCTGACCTACGAGCAGTACTTC
CDR3: CASSLTSGGLTYEQYF

V: TRBV29-1
D: TRBD2
size: NA
J: TRBJ2-1
DNA: TGCAGCACGACTAGCGGGAGGGATGAGCAGTTCTTC
CDR3: CSTTSGRDEQFF

V: TRBV6-5
D: NA
size: NA
J: TRBJ1-1
DNA: TGTGCCAGCAGTAAAAGCCGGACCGGGGGTGAAGCTTTCTTT
CDR3: CASSKSRTGGEAFF

V: TRBV27
D: TRBD1
size: NA
J: TRBJ2-7
DNA: TGTGCCAGCAGAAGGACAGGGGGCTCCTACGAGCAGTACTTC
CDR3: CASRRTGGSYEQYF

V: TRBV28
D: NA
size: NA
J: TRBJ1-5
DNA: TGTGCCAGCAGTTCCCCGGGCAGGGGTTATAGCAATCAGCCCCAGCATTTT
CDR3: CASSSPGRGYSNQPQHF

V: TRBV27
D: NA
size: NA
J: TRBJ2-1
DNA: TGTGCCAGCAGTTTTTCTAGTGACAATGAGCAGTTCTTC
CDR3: CASSFSSDNEQFF

V: TRBV9
D: TRBD2
size: NA
J: TRBJ2-2
DNA: TGTGCCAGCAGCGTACTTAGCGGGGGGGCGAAGAACGGGGAGCTGTTTTTT
CDR3: CASSVLSGGAKNGELFF

V: TRBV12-3/TRBV12-4
D: NA
size: NA
J: TRBJ2-1
DNA: TGTGCCAGCAGTTCACAGGGTAGTGAGCAGTTCTTC
CDR3: CASSSQGSEQFF

V: TRBV28
D: TRBD1
size: NA
J: TRBJ2-3
DNA: TGTGCCAGCAGTTCCCAGGGGGACGACGGGAAATACACAGATACGCAGTATTTT
CDR3: CASSSQGDDGKYTDTQYF

V: TRBV13
D: NA
size: NA
J: TRBJ2-7
DNA: TGTGCCAGCAGCTTAAGTCGGTTGGGCAGGACCTCCTACGAGCAGTACTTC
CDR3: CASSLSRLGRTSYEQYF

V: TRBV15
D: TRBD1
size: NA
J: TRBJ2-2
DNA: TGTGCCACCAGCAGGGACAGGAGGACCGGGGAGCTGTTTTTT
CDR3: CATSRDRRTGELFF

V: TRBV5-1
D: NA
size: NA
J: TRBJ1-1
DNA: TGCGCCAGCAGCTTGGGAGGGGCCACGAACACTGAAGCTTTCTTT
CDR3: CASSLGGATNTEAFF

V: TRBV5-1
D: NA
size: NA
J: TRBJ1-2
DNA: TGCGCCAGCAGCGCGACAGCGTCCGGGCCCTATGGCTACACCTTC
CDR3: CASSATASGPYGYTF

V: TRBV19
D: NA
size: NA
J: TRBJ2-1
DNA: TGTGCCAGTAGTCTAGCAGGACGGCGCTTCGACAATGAGCAGTTCTTC
CDR3: CASSLAGRRFDNEQFF

V: TRBV5-1
D: NA
size: NA
J: TRBJ1-5
DNA: TGCGCCAGCAGCAGGACAGATCAGCCCCAGCATTTT
CDR3: CASSRTDQPQHF

V: TRBV28
D: NA
size: NA
J: TRBJ1-2
DNA: TGTGCCAGCAGTCTACCCCGTAAGGGTAACTATGGCTACACCTTC
CDR3: CASSLPRKGNYGYTF

V: TRBV7-9
D: NA
size: NA
J: TRBJ2-7
DNA: TGTGCCAGCAGCCCCCCGGCCACCTTGAAGCCCTACGAGCAGTACTTC
CDR3: CASSPPATLKPYEQYF

V: TRBV4-1
D: TRBD1
size: NA
J: TRBJ1-4
DNA: TGCGCCAGCAGCCAAGTCCCCTTTTTTGGGACAGGGGGTGGGGAAAAACTGTTTTTT
CDR3: CASSQVPFFGTGGGEKLFF

V: TRBV27
D: NA
size: NA
J: TRBJ2-7
DNA: TGTGCCAGCAGTTTAACGGTCAGTAACTACGAGCAGTACTTC
CDR3: CASSLTVSNYEQYF